This T cell receptor (beta chain) originates from a study of regulatory T cells in long-lasting Graves disease. In the study overall: Graves' patients with a new diagnosis had received antithyroid drugs under 3 months.

This clonotype showed up many times. The time point: newly diagnosed GD, antithyroid drugs for less than 3 months. There was RNA extracted from PBMCs, and the TCR library was made from it. The TCR beta library used iRepertoire HTBI primers with Arm-PCR amplification of CDR3. TCRdb called the multiplex PCR reads again in MiXCR, with one record for every CDR3 protein. Of 450,000 to 600,000 distinct CDR3 sequences listed, roughly 15% are singletons. With 6 bases removed from V and 6 bases from J, the gap between germline ends came to 11 bases. The CDR3 length is 13 residues. CDR1 and CDR2 from the germline V gene are SGHTA and FQGTGA. This same sample was also part of a study on T cells in Graves' hyperthyroidism and ophthalmopathy. In that study: By a 13 V-J model, ophthalmopathy was set apart from stable hyperthyroidism.

This clonotype was obtained from a man aged 35 to 55 with Graves disease. Sequencing used peripheral blood mononuclear cells (PBMCs), obtained at new diagnosis, from a patient treated with antithyroid drugs. The chain links TRBV7-3 to TRBJ2-2; no firm D call. The chain's CDR3 is CASSPTRSGELFF. CDR3 in DNA: TGTGCCAGCAGTCCCACGAGGTCCGGGGAGCTGTTTTTT.